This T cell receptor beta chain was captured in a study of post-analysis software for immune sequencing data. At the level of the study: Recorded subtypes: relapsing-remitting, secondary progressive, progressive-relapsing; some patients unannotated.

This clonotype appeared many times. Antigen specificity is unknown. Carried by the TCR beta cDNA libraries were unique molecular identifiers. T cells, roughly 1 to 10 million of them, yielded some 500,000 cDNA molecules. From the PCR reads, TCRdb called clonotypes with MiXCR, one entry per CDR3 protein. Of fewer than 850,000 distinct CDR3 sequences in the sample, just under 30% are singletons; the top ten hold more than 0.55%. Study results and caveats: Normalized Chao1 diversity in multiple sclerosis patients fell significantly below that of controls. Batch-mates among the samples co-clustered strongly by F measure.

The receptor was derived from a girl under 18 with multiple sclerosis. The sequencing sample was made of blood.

CDR3 sequence: CASSPGGRSYEQYF. Here the CDR3 DNA reads TGTGCCAGCAGTCCAGGGGGCAGATCCTACGAGCAGTACTTC. V and J are TRBV27 and TRBJ2-7; 8 bases line up with TRBD1. This CDR3 is built from 14 residues. Germline trimming cut 5 bases from V and 1 base from J; bases unmatched to any gene: 4. CDR1 is MNHEY, CDR2 SMNVEV, per germline (reference sequence).